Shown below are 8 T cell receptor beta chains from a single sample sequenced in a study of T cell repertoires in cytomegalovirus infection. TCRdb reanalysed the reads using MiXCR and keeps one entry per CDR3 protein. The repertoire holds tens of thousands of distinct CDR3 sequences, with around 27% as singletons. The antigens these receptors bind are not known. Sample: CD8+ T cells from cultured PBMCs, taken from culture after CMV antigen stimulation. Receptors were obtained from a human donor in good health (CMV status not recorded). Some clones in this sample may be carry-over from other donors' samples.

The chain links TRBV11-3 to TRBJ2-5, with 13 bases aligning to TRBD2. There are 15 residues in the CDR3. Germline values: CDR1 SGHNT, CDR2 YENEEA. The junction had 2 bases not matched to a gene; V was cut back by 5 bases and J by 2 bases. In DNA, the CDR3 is TGTGCCAGCAGCCCGACTAGCGGGGGGCAAGAGACCCAGTACTTC. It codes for CASSPTSGGQETQYF.

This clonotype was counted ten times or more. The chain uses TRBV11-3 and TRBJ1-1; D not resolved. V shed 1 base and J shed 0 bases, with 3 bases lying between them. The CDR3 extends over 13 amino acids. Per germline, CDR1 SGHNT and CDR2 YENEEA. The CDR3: CASSLGVNTEAFF. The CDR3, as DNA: TGTGCCAGCAGCTTAGGAGTGAACACTGAAGCTTTCTTT.

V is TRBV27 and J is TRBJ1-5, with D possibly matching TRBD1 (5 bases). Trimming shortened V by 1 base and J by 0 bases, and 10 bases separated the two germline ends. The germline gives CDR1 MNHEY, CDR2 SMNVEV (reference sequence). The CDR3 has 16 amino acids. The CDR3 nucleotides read TGTGCCAGCAGTTTATATGGGGGAAATAGCAATCAGCCCCAGCATTTT. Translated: CASSLYGGNSNQPQHF.

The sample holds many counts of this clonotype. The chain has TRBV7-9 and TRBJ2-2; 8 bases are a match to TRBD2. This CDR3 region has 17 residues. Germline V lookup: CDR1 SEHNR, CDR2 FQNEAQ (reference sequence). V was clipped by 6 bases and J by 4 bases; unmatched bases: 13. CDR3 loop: CASSQRAGGAGTGELFF. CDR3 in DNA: TGTGCCAGCAGTCAAAGGGCGGGGGGCGCCGGCACCGGGGAGCTGTTTTTT.

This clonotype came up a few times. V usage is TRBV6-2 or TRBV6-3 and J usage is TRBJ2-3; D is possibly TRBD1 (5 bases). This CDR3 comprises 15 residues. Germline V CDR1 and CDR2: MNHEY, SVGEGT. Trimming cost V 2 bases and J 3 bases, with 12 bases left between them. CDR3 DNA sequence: TGTGCCAGCAGTTACAGGGGCGGAATGACAGATACGCAGTATTTT. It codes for CASSYRGGMTDTQYF.

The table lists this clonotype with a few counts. The CDR3 is CASTAAGGYTDTQYF. DNA for the CDR3: TGTGCCAGCACCGCAGCGGGAGGGTACACAGATACGCAGTATTTT. The rearrangement joins TRBV6-2 or TRBV6-3 to TRBJ2-3, with 10 bases fitting TRBD2. After removal of 7 bases from V and 2 bases from J, the junction contained 6 bases not matched to a gene. The CDR3 contains 15 residues. Germline assignment: CDR1 MNHEY and CDR2 SVGEGT.

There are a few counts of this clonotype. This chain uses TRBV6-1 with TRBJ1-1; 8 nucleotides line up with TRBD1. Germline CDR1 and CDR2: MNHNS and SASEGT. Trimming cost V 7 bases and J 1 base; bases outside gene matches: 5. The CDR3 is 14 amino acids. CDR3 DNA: TGTGCCAGCACCGAGGGACAGGCGAACACTGAAGCTTTCTTT. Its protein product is CASTEGQANTEAFF.

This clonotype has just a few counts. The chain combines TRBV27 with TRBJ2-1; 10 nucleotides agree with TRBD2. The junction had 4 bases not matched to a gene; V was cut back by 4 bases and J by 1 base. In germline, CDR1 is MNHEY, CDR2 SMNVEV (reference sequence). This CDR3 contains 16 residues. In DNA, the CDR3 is TGTGCCAGCAGTTCGAAGCGGGGGGGATCCTACAATGAGCAGTTCTTC. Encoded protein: CASSSKRGGSYNEQFF.